The present TCR beta chain was sequenced within a study of blood T cell repertoires in COVID-19. Per germline, CDR1 LGHDT and CDR2 YNNKEL (reference sequence). The ends lost 0 bases at V and 8 bases at J; junction bases unmatched: 3. CDR3 length equals 15 residues. The method was immunoSEQ multiplex PCR; TCRdb's version includes in-frame clones alone and lacks a portion of them. The repertoire holds approximately 270,000 clones, with roughly 88% as singletons. This receptor was taken from a human donor with COVID-19, enrolled during active disease. The donor label of this sample is uncertain. V is TRBV3-1 (or the pseudogene TRBV3-2) and J is TRBJ1-4; the match to TRBD1 covers 10 bases. Source material: peripheral blood. CDR3 in amino acids: CASSQEDRGLEKLFF. CDR3 DNA: TGTGCCAGCAGCCAAGAAGACAGGGGGCTCGAAAAACTGTTTTTT.